This passage covers 17 T cell receptor beta chains from one sample sequenced in a study of blood T cells in healthy people across ages (dated by TCRdb to 2015 to 2017). The library was made by 5' RACE. TCRdb shows the sequencer as Illumina HiSeq 2500. A second PCR of about 6 to 11 cycles was performed with a sample-barcoded 5' primer and a J-beta primer mix. TCRdb reanalyzed the raw reads on its own, using fastp at Q25 for trimming and MiXCR for clone calling, and kept in-frame beta chains. Every CDR3 protein is listed once, alongside the most common genes and DNA of its rows. Recorded for this sample are about 1.6 million distinct CDR3 sequences; roughly 32% of them occurred a single time. The leading ten clones occupy about 10% of the sample. Sequenced: blood. These receptors came from a woman aged 25-40 years in good health.

The rearrangement joins TRBV11-2 to TRBJ1-6; TRBD1 might be the D (5 bases). The CDR3 loop spans 14 amino acids. Germline CDR1 is SGHAT and CDR2 is FQNNGV. V gave up 5 bases and J gave up 7 bases, with 12 bases separating them. The CDR3 nucleotides read TGTGCCAGCAGCCAGAGGGGATCCAATTCACCCCTCCACTTT. Translation: CASSQRGSNSPLHF.

A few counts support this clonotype. The CDR3 protein is CASSQIPGQGNSYEQYF. In DNA, the CDR3 is TGTGCCAGCAGCCAAATACCGGGACAGGGCAACTCCTACGAGCAGTACTTC. The chain is built from TRBV3-1 and TRBJ2-7, with 9 bases that match TRBD1. The CDR3 extends over 17 amino acids. Germline CDR1 reads LGHDT; CDR2 reads YNNKEL (reference sequence). Trimming took 2 bases from V and 0 from J; bases not matched to a gene: 8.

This clonotype came up a few times. The rearrangement uses TRBV20-1 and TRBJ1-6; 7 positions match TRBD1. With V trimmed by 0 bases and J by 1 base, 9 bases remained unmatched. The CDR3 sequence is 18 residues long. The germline CDR1 and CDR2 sequences are DFQATT and SNEGSKA (reference sequence). CDR3 in amino acids: CSARDLGKGASYNSPLHF. In nucleotides, the CDR3 is TGCAGTGCTAGAGATCTGGGAAAGGGGGCGTCCTATAATTCACCCCTCCACTTT.

This clonotype was detected only a few times. The chain has TRBV5-1 and TRBJ1-2; unclear D gene. Between the trimmed V and J ends, which lost 5 bases and 6 bases, there was a span of 14 bases. The CDR3 has 13 amino acids. CDR1 is SGHRS and CDR2 is YFSETQ in the germline V gene. The CDR3 protein is CASRPDLLDGYTF. CDR3 sequence (DNA): TGCGCCAGCAGGCCAGACTTGCTCGATGGCTACACCTTC.

This clonotype was counted a few times. CDR3 residues: CASSRPGLARNEQFF. The DNA for the CDR3 is TGTGCCAGCAGCCGGCCCGGACTAGCGCGGAATGAGCAGTTCTTC. The chain links TRBV3-1 to TRBJ2-1, with TRBD2 matching 9 bases. Germline CDR1 is LGHDT and CDR2 is YNNKEL (reference sequence). Germline trimming cut 4 bases from V and 7 bases from J; bases unmatched to any gene: 8. CDR3 length: 15 amino acids.

The table lists this clonotype with a few counts. This sequence joins TRBV5-1 and TRBJ2-7; D is uncertain. Trimming left V 2 bases short and J 4 bases short, with 19 bases between. The V gene's germline CDR1 is SGHRS and CDR2 YFSETQ. This CDR3 has 16 amino acids. DNA of the CDR3: TGCGCCAGCAGCTTAGGGCAGAGAGCCTCGAGATACGAGCAGTACTTC. Protein sequence: CASSLGQRASRYEQYF.

This clonotype was seen only a few times. The rearrangement joins TRBV27 to TRBJ1-5, with TRBD1 as a possible D gene (5 bases). The CDR3 contains 15 residues. Germline lookup yields CDR1 MNHEY and CDR2 SMNVEV (reference sequence). Trimming removed 2 bases at V and 6 bases at J, with 14 bases between. The CDR3 DNA follows: TGTGCCAGCAGTTTACGACCACCCGGGGGTCAGCCCCAGCATTTT. As protein: CASSLRPPGGQPQHF.

There are many counts of this clonotype. The rearrangement uses TRBV9 and TRBJ2-5, with D possibly matching TRBD1 (6 bases). Germline lookup yields CDR1 SGDLS and CDR2 YYNGEE. Trimming left V 4 bases short and J 4 bases short, with 14 bases between. The CDR3 has 14 amino acids. The CDR3: CASSPGQMVETQYF. In nucleotides, the CDR3 is TGTGCCAGCAGCCCGGGACAAATGGTAGAGACCCAGTACTTC.

In this sample, this clonotype turned up a few times. CDR3 sequence: CASSQELIATYEQYF. The CDR3 DNA follows: TGTGCCAGCAGCCAAGAACTGATTGCAACCTACGAGCAGTACTTC. The rearrangement joins TRBV3-1 to TRBJ2-7; D uncertain. The CDR3 spans 15 residues. Germline V gives CDR1 LGHDT, CDR2 YNNKEL (reference sequence). The germline V and J ends were trimmed by 0 bases and 2 bases, with 11 bases remaining between them.

To note about this clonotype: A single base separates this from a much larger clone, so it may be a read error. The chain joins TRBV29-1 to TRBJ2-1; 9 bases align to TRBD2. V lost 8 bases, J lost 8 bases, and 7 bases stayed unmatched. The CDR3 extends over 12 amino acids. Germline CDR1 reads SQVTM; CDR2 reads ANQGSEA. CDR3 in DNA: TGCAGCATGTTAGCGGGAGCGGATGAGCAGTTCTTC. As protein: CSMLAGADEQFF.

This clonotype was found many times. V is TRBV9 and J is TRBJ2-1; 8 bases agree with TRBD2. The CDR3 covers 15 residues. Germline V gene data show CDR1 as SGDLS and CDR2 as YYNGEE. Unmatched junction bases numbered 10, after V lost 4 bases and J lost 7 bases. The CDR3 bases are TGTGCCAGCAGCCCTACTAGCGGACCAGGAAATGAGCAGTTCTTC. It specifies CASSPTSGPGNEQFF.

V usage is TRBV20-1 and J usage is TRBJ2-7; TRBD1 matches 7 bases. Germline CDR1 is DFQATT and CDR2 is SNEGSKA (reference sequence). Trimming took 7 bases from V and 0 from J; bases not matched to a gene: 6. The CDR3 totals 13 residues. This chain's CDR3 is CSVVRQGSYEQYF. CDR3 sequence (DNA): TGCAGTGTGGTAAGACAGGGCTCCTACGAGCAGTACTTC.

In the case of this clonotype: Germline is not matched at one junction end, which may reflect a read error. The CDR3, as DNA: TGCGCCAGCGGAGGACACCTCTACGATGAGCAGTTCTTC. It translates to CASGGHLYDEQFF. V usage is TRBV10-2 and J usage is TRBJ2-1; D is possibly TRBD1 or TRBD2 (5 bases each). CDR3 length: 13 residues. Germline loops: CDR1 WSHSY, CDR2 SAAADI.

There are a few counts of this clonotype. The chain is built from TRBV15 and TRBJ2-5; perhaps TRBD1 as D (6 bases). V was clipped by 1 base and J by 9 bases, with 15 bases between them. The germline V gene has CDR1 LNHNV and CDR2 YYDKDF (reference sequence). There are 14 residues in the CDR3. CDR3: CATSRGGPAWPQYF. CDR3 DNA sequence: TGTGCCACCAGCAGAGGGGGGCCGGCGTGGCCCCAGTACTTC.

The genes are TRBV20-1 and TRBJ2-3; D ambiguous. The CDR3 loop spans 14 amino acids. Trimming cost V 5 bases and J 4 bases, with 16 bases left between them. CDR1 and CDR2 from the germline V gene are DFQATT and SNEGSKA (reference sequence). In nucleotides, the CDR3 is TGCAGTGCTCGCCACGGCACCCGGCCAGATACGCAGTATTTT. This gives the protein CSARHGTRPDTQYF.

The V gene is TRBV12-3 or TRBV12-4, the J gene TRBJ2-7; the match to TRBD2 covers 7 bases. V lost 2 bases, J lost 0 bases, and 7 bases stayed unmatched. The CDR3 spans 16 residues. This CDR3 is CASSLFGREPSYEQYF. In DNA form, the CDR3 reads TGTGCCAGCAGTTTATTCGGGCGGGAGCCCTCCTACGAGCAGTACTTC.

The genes are TRBV4-1 and TRBJ2-3; 10 nucleotides agree with TRBD2. The CDR3 is 18 residues long. V trimming: 1 base; J trimming: 4 bases; junction bases outside the gene matches: 11. Germline CDR1 MGHRA, CDR2 YSYEKL. In nucleotides, the CDR3 is TGCGCCAGCAGCCAAGGGTCCACTAGCGGGGCTAGTTCAGATACGCAGTATTTT. This gives the protein CASSQGSTSGASSDTQYF.